The 2 T cell receptor beta chains reported below all come from one sample, sequenced in a study of Ad26.COV2.S vaccination and SARS-CoV-2 variants. TCRdb keeps only in-frame clones here, not all; method: immunoSEQ multiplex PCR. The data contain about 350,000 clones, about 88% of them singletons. Treatment meaning: approximately 18 received Ad26.COV2.S at low or high dose, single or two shots; roughly 5 received placebo; per-sample allocation not given. Vaccine and placebo recipients were sampled on day 63 after the first injection. The sequencing here drew on peripheral blood, taken in a trial of Ad26.COV2.S vaccine versus placebo. The receptors were sampled from a person aged 18-65 years who received the Ad26.COV2.S COVID-19 vaccine or a placebo.

This clone was seen just once. This chain connects TRBV30 to TRBJ1-2, with TRBD1 as a possible D gene (5 bases). This CDR3 has 17 residues. Trimming took off 3 bases at V and 5 bases at J, with 25 bases between the two ends. CDR1 GTSNPN and CDR2 SVGIG come from the germline V gene (reference sequence). The CDR3 nucleotides are TGTGCCTGGAGCGATTTGTTGGGGGGGACGACGGGTTATGGCTACACCTTC. Translation gives CAWSDLLGGTTGYGYTF.

The chain joins TRBV30 to TRBJ2-3; 7 bases map to TRBD1. The germline V gene encodes CDR1 GTSNPN and CDR2 SVGIG (reference sequence). This CDR3 comprises 13 residues. Here the CDR3 reads CAFRQGPTDTQYF. CDR3 DNA: TGTGCGTTCAGACAGGGACCCACAGATACGCAGTATTTT.